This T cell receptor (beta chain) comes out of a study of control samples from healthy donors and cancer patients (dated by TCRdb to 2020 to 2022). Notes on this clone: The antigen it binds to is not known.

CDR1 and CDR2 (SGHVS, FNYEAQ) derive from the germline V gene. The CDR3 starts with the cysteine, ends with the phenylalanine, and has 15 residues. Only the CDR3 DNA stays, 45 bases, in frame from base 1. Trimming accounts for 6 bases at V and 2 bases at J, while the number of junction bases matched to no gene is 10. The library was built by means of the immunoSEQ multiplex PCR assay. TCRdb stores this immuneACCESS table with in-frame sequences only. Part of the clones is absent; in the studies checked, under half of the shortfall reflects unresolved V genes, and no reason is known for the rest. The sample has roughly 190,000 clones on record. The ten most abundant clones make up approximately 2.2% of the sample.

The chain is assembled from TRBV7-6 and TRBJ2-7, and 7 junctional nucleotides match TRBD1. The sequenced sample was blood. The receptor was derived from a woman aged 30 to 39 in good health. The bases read TGTGCCAGCAGATACCGCACAGGGGAAGCCTACGAGCAGTACTTC. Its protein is CASRYRTGEAYEQYF.